This T cell receptor (beta chain) was documented in a study of T cell repertoires in cytomegalovirus infection. Germline loops: CDR1 KGHDR, CDR2 SFDVKD. The V gene lost 1 base and the J gene lost 5 bases, with 11 bases spanning the gap. This CDR3 region has 15 residues. This clonotype appeared a few times. Antigen unknown. TCRdb called the reads again in MiXCR, with one record for every CDR3 protein. The data show hundreds of thousands of distinct CDR3 sequences, roughly 34% seen once. The chain joins TRBV24-1 to TRBJ2-1; TRBD1 might be the D (6 bases). This sample comprised cultured PBMCs, obtained from culture after CMV antigen stimulation. The sequence was collected from a human donor in good health (CMV status not recorded). Some clones in this sample may be carry-over from other donors' samples. CDR3 coding DNA: TGTGCCACCAGTGATTTACAGGGACAACACAATGAGCAGTTCTTC. Its protein product is CATSDLQGQHNEQFF.